These 20 T cell receptor beta chains were sequenced from one sample in a study of beta chain features in type 1 diabetes. Whole-study findings and limits: People with Type 1 diabetes carried modestly yet significantly shorter TCRB CDR3s in all four CD4+ subsets.

Sequenced material consisted of expressed TCRB transcripts (all of the isolated RNA was reverse transcribed). Data came from immunoSEQ multiplex PCR; TCRdb stores just in-frame clones and leaves some out. Among roughly 290,000 clones, 15% were seen once, and the ten largest hold 0.015% to 0.017%. These receptors' targets are unknown. What was sequenced was naive CD4+ T cells from blood. The receptors originated from a man aged 18 to 29 with type 1 diabetes.

The V and J genes are TRBV18 and TRBJ2-7; 7 bases align to TRBD1. Germline V gene lookup returns CDR1 KGHSH and CDR2 LQKENI. The CDR3 sequence is 14 residues long. V lost 3 bases and J lost 3; bases outside the gene matches: 5. The CDR3 coding sequence is TGTGCCAGCTCACCGACGACAGGGAACTACGAGCAGTACTTC. Protein sequence: CASSPTTGNYEQYF.

This clone was picked up a small number of times. The chain employs TRBV27 and TRBJ1-1, with 12 bases that match TRBD1. Unmatched junction bases numbered 9, after V lost 7 bases and J lost 0 bases. CDR1 is MNHEY and CDR2 is SMNVEV in the germline V gene (reference sequence). This CDR3 comprises 17 residues. CDR3 amino acids: CASTPGTGGRMNTEAFF. CDR3 coding DNA: TGTGCCAGCACCCCAGGGACAGGGGGCAGGATGAACACTGAAGCTTTCTTT.

This clone has just a few counts. The V call is TRBV5-6, the J call TRBJ2-7; D not resolved. V lost 3 bases and J lost 2, with 9 bases in between. There are 13 residues in the CDR3. The germline V gene encodes CDR1 SGHDT and CDR2 YYEEEE. CDR3 region: CASSYDTTYEQYF. CDR3 nucleotide sequence: TGTGCCAGCAGCTACGACACCACCTACGAGCAGTACTTC.

This chain connects TRBV5-1 to TRBJ2-5, with D perhaps matching TRBD2 (5 bases). The germline V and J ends were trimmed by 0 bases and 5 bases, with 14 bases remaining between them. This CDR3 is 15 amino acids long. Germline V lookup: CDR1 SGHRS, CDR2 YFSETQ. In DNA form, the CDR3 reads TGCGCCAGCAGCTTGGACGTCGGTCCGGGGGAGACCCAGTACTTC. This codes for CASSLDVGPGETQYF.

The chain has TRBV5-1 and TRBJ2-5, with D tentatively TRBD1 (5 bases). The CDR3 runs 16 residues. The germline gives CDR1 SGHRS, CDR2 YFSETQ. V was pared by 4 bases and J by 1 base, with 17 bases between. CDR3 sequence (DNA): TGCGCCAGCAGCGTTTCAGGGAACAGACCCCAAGAGACCCAGTACTTC. This codes for CASSVSGNRPQETQYF.

This clone was counted only a few times. The chain is built from TRBV15 and TRBJ1-2; D perhaps matches TRBD1 (5 bases). Trimming stripped 3 bases from V and 0 bases from J, with 11 bases between. CDR3 length equals 15 residues. Germline CDR1 LNHNV, CDR2 YYDKDF (reference sequence). CDR3 amino acids: CATSRALGANYGYTF. DNA for the CDR3: TGTGCCACCAGCAGGGCGCTAGGGGCTAACTATGGCTACACCTTC.

This clone was seen a handful of times. This chain uses TRBV30 with TRBJ2-7, with D hard to call. The CDR3 has 12 residues. The germline CDR1 and CDR2 sequences are GTSNPN and SVGIG (reference sequence). Trimming took 2 bases from V and 4 from J, leaving 9 bases between them. In DNA, the CDR3 is TGTGCCTGGAGTCCCGGCAGGTACGAGCAGTACTTC. It is translated as CAWSPGRYEQYF.

This clone has a handful of counts. CDR3 sequence reads: CASSLLAGEGEQYF. The CDR3 DNA sequence: TGTGCCAGCAGCTTATTAGCGGGAGAAGGCGAGCAGTACTTC. V and J are TRBV5-4 and TRBJ2-7, with 9 nucleotides matching TRBD2. The V gene end was trimmed by 2 bases and the J gene end by 6 bases; junction bases not matched to a gene: 6. The CDR3 length is 14 residues. The germline V gene encodes CDR1 SGHNT and CDR2 YYREEE (reference sequence).

The rearrangement links TRBV5-1 to TRBJ2-1; D gene ambiguous. CDR1 is SGHRS and CDR2 is YFSETQ in the germline V gene. Trimming removed 0 bases at V and 3 bases at J, with 10 bases between. This CDR3 is built from 15 residues. CDR3 residues: CASSLEPLGYNEQFF. CDR3 bases: TGCGCCAGCAGCTTGGAACCACTTGGCTACAATGAGCAGTTCTTC.

CDR3 sequence reads: CAWTPGTSGYEQYF. DNA of the CDR3: TGTGCCTGGACCCCCGGGACTAGCGGCTACGAGCAGTACTTC. The V call is TRBV30, the J call TRBJ2-7; 11 bases are a match to TRBD2. The V segment lost 4 bases and the J segment 3 bases; nucleotides outside the gene matches: 5. Germline V gene sequence: CDR1 GTSNPN, CDR2 SVGIG (reference sequence). The CDR3 extends over 14 amino acids.

This clone was detected a few times. The V gene is TRBV5-4, the J gene TRBJ2-3; 13 nucleotides agree with TRBD2. The CDR3 covers 17 residues. CDR1 is SGHNT and CDR2 is YYREEE in the germline V gene (reference sequence). V dropped 3 bases and J dropped 4; count of bases not matched to a gene: 8. The CDR3 coding sequence is TGTGCCAGCAGCTGGGAAGGACTAGCGGGAGTGGCAGATACGCAGTATTTT. Encoded protein: CASSWEGLAGVADTQYF.

This sequence joins TRBV5-4 and TRBJ2-1, with 12 bases fitting TRBD2. CDR1 SGHNT and CDR2 YYREEE come from the germline V gene (reference sequence). V trimming: 4 bases; J trimming: 10 bases; junction bases outside the gene matches: 12. The CDR3 extends over 16 amino acids. This chain's CDR3 is CASSPRPPGTSGEQFF. The CDR3 DNA sequence: TGTGCCAGCAGCCCTCGGCCCCCCGGGACTAGCGGGGAGCAGTTCTTC.

The V and J genes are TRBV5-6 and TRBJ1-1, with 9 bases fitting TRBD1. The CDR3 is made up of 15 amino acids. V lost 4 bases to trimming and J lost 5 bases; unmatched junction nucleotides: 9. Germline assignment: CDR1 SGHDT and CDR2 YYEEEE. The chain's CDR3 is CASSLTGGFRTEAFF. DNA of the CDR3: TGTGCCAGCAGCCTAACAGGGGGCTTTAGAACTGAAGCTTTCTTT.

This clone has a handful of counts. The same CDR3 arises from other DNA sequences in this sample as well. The V and J genes are TRBV18 and TRBJ2-1; 9 nucleotides agree with TRBD1. The CDR3 totals 15 residues. Germline V gene data show CDR1 as KGHSH and CDR2 as LQKENI. With V trimmed by 3 bases and J by 2 bases, 2 bases remained unmatched. The CDR3 region has the DNA TGTGCCAGCTCACCTGGACAGGGGCCCTACAATGAGCAGTTCTTC. It encodes CASSPGQGPYNEQFF.

V usage is TRBV18 and J usage is TRBJ2-1, with 9 bases fitting TRBD2. J gave up 9 bases and V 2 bases, and 11 bases lay outside the gene matches. Germline V gene lookup returns CDR1 KGHSH and CDR2 LQKENI. CDR3 length equals 16 residues. Here the CDR3 DNA reads TGTGCCAGCTCACCATCGGGCGGGAGGGCCTTCGGTGAGCAGTTCTTC. Translated: CASSPSGGRAFGEQFF. The whole variable domain, filled in from reference TRBV18 and TRBJ2-1, reads NAGVMQNPRHLVRRRGQEARLRCSPMKGHSHVYWYRQLPEEGLKFMVYLQKENIIDESGMPKERFSAEFPKEGPSILRIQQVVRGDSAAYFCASSPSGGRAFGEQFFGPGTRLTVL.

The chain links TRBV19 to TRBJ2-1; a possible D gene is TRBD2 (5 bases). The CDR3 loop spans 11 amino acids. Trimming left V 5 bases short and J 12 bases short, with 11 bases between. CDR1 LNHDA and CDR2 SQIVND come from the germline V gene (reference sequence). CDR3 region: CASSDRAGQFF. Written as DNA, the CDR3 is TGTGCCAGTAGTGACCGCGCGGGGCAGTTCTTC.

The genes are TRBV4-1 and TRBJ2-3, with 9 positions matching TRBD1. Germline CDR1 MGHRA, CDR2 YSYEKL. The CDR3 has 14 residues. V lost 4 bases to trimming and J lost 3 bases; unmatched junction nucleotides: 2. DNA for the CDR3: TGCGCCAGCAGCCCGGGACAGGGAACAGATACGCAGTATTTT. Protein product: CASSPGQGTDTQYF.

This clone was recorded once. The chain employs TRBV5-1 and TRBJ1-1; 9 bases line up with TRBD1. The germline V gene encodes CDR1 SGHRS and CDR2 YFSETQ. This CDR3 is built from 15 residues. V was clipped by 0 bases and J by 4 bases; unmatched bases: 4. In DNA form, the CDR3 reads TGCGCCAGCAGCTTGGGGGACAGGGCAGGCACTGAAGCTTTCTTT. This translates into CASSLGDRAGTEAFF. Full variable domain (rest looked up from reference TRBV5-1 and TRBJ1-1): KAGVTQTPRYLIKTRGQQVTLSCSPISGHRSVSWYQQTPGQGLQFLFEYFSETQRNKGNFPGRFSGRQFSNSRSEMNVSTLELGDSALYLCASSLGDRAGTEAFFGQGTRLTVV.

This clone showed up just a few times. V and J are TRBV7-2 and TRBJ1-6, with 8 positions matching TRBD1. The trim removed 0 bases at V and 7 bases at J, leaving 5 bases unmatched. CDR3 length: 16 residues. Germline V gene lookup returns CDR1 SGHTA and CDR2 FQGNSA. The CDR3 region is CASSLAGTGGNSPLHF. The CDR3 DNA follows: TGTGCCAGCAGCTTAGCCGGAACAGGGGGGAATTCACCCCTCCACTTT.

This sequence joins TRBV30 and TRBJ1-2; TRBD1 matches 8 bases. The junction had 3 bases not matched to a gene; V was cut back by 2 bases and J by 4 bases. Germline CDR1 reads GTSNPN; CDR2 reads SVGIG (reference sequence). The CDR3 is 13 residues long. The CDR3 region has the DNA TGTGCCTGGAGTCGACAGGGGCTCTATGGCTACACCTTC. The encoded protein is CAWSRQGLYGYTF.